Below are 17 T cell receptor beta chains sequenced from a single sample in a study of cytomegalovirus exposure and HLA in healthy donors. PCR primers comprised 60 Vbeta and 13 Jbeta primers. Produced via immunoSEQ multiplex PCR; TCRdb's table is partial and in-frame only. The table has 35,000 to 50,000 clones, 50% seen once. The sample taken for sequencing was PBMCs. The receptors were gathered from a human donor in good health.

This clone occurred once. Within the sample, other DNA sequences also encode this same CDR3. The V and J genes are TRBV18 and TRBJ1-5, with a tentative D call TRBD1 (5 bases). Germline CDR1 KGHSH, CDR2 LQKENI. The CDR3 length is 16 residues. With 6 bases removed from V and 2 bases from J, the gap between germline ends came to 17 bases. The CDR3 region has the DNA TGTGCCAGCTCTTCTACGGGGGGTTTCGGCAATCAGCCCCAGCATTTT. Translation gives CASSSTGGFGNQPQHF.

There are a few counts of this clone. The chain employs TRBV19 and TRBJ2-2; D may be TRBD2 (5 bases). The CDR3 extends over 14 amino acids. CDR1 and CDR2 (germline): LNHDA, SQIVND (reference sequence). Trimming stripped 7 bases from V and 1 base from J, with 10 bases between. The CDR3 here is CASIASGNTGELFF. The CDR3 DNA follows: TGTGCCAGTATTGCCAGCGGGAACACCGGGGAGCTGTTTTTT.

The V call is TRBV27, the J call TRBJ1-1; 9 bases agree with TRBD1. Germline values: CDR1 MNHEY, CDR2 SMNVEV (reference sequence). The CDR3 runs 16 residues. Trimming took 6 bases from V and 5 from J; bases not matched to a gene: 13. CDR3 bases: TGTGCCAGCAGACGAGGGACAGGGTTTTTGAGTACTGAAGCTTTCTTT. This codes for CASRRGTGFLSTEAFF.

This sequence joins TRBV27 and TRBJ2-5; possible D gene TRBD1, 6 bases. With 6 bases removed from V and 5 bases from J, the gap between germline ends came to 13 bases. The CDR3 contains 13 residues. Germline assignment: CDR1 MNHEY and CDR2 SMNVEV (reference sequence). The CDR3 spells CASRGHSRETQYF. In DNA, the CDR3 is TGTGCCAGCAGGGGACACTCGAGGGAGACCCAGTACTTC.

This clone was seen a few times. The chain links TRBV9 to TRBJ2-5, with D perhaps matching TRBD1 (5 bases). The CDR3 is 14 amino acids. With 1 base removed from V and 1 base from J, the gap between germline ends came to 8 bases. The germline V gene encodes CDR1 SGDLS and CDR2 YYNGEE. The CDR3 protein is CASSVYQGQETQYF. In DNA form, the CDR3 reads TGTGCCAGCAGCGTATATCAGGGCCAAGAGACCCAGTACTTC.

Here the CDR3 reads CASSSDRGVSSPLHF. CDR3 nucleotide sequence: TGTGCCAGCAGCTCGGACAGGGGGGTAAGTTCACCCCTCCACTTT. The chain carries TRBV6-5 and TRBJ1-6; 10 nucleotides agree with TRBD1. V was clipped by 6 bases and J by 9 bases; unmatched bases: 8. The CDR3 spans 15 residues. Germline lookup yields CDR1 MNHEY and CDR2 SVGAGI.

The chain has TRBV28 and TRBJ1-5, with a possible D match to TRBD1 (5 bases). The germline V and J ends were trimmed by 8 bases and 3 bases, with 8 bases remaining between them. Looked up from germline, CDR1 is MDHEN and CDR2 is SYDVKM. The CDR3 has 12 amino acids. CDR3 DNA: TGTGCCAGCCGACAGTACAATCAGCCCCAGCATTTT. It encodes CASRQYNQPQHF.

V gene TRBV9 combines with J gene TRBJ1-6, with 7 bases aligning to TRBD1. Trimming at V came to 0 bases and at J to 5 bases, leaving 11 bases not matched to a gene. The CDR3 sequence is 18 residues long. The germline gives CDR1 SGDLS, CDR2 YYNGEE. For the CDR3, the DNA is TGTGCCAGCAGCGTAGAAGGGGGCCGGGACGGGGATAATTCACCCCTCCACTTT. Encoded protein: CASSVEGGRDGDNSPLHF.

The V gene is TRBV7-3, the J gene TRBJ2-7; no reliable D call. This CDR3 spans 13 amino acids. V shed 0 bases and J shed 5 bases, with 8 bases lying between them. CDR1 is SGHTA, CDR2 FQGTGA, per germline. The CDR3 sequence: CASSLTSVDEQYF. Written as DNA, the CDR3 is TGTGCCAGCAGCTTAACATCCGTCGACGAGCAGTACTTC.

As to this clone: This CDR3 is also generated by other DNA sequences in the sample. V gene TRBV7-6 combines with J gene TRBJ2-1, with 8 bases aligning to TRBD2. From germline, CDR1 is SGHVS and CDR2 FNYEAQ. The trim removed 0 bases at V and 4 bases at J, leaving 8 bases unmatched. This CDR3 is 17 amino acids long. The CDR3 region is CASSLAGGAGGYNEQFF. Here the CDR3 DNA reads TGTGCCAGCAGCTTAGCTGGGGGGGCGGGAGGTTACAATGAGCAGTTCTTC.

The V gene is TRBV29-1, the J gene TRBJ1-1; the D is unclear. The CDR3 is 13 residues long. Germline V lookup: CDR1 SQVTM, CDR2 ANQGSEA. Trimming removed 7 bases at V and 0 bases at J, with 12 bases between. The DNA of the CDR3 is TGCAGCGGCTGCCCCTCAGTGAACACTGAAGCTTTCTTT. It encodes CSGCPSVNTEAFF.

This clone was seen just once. The CDR3 bases are TGCGCCAGCAGCCGTAGCGGGGGGGCTGCCGGGGAGCTGTTTTTT. Translated: CASSRSGGAAGELFF. V and J are TRBV5-1 and TRBJ2-2; 11 bases agree with TRBD2. Germline-derived CDR1 and CDR2 are SGHRS and YFSETQ. The trim removed 4 bases at V and 6 bases at J, leaving 5 bases unmatched. This CDR3 comprises 15 residues.

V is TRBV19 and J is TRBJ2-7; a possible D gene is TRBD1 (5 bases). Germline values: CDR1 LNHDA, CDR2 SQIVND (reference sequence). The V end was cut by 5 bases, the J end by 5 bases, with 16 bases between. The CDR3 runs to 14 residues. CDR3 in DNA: TGTGCCAGTAGTTTGGGCAGGGAAGTCAACGAGCAGTACTTC. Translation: CASSLGREVNEQYF.

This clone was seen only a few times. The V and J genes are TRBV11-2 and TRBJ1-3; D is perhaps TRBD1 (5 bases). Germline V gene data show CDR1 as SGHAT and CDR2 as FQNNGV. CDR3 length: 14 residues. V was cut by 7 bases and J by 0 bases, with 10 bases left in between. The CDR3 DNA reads TGTGCCAGCACCCCCAGGGTCTCTGGAAACACCATATATTTT. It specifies CASTPRVSGNTIYF.

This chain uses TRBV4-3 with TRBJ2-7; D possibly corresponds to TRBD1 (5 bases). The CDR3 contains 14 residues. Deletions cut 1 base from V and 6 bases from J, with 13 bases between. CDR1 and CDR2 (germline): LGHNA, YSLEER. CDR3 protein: CASSQGFRVREQYF. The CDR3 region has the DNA TGCGCCAGCAGCCAAGGTTTCAGGGTTCGCGAGCAGTACTTC.

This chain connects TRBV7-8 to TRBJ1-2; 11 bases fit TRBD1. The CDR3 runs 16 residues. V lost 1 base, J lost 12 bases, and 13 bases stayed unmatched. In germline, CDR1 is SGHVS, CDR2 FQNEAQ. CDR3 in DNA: TGTGCCAGCAGCTTAGGAGCCCTACCGGGACAGGGGGAGGACACCTTC. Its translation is CASSLGALPGQGEDTF.

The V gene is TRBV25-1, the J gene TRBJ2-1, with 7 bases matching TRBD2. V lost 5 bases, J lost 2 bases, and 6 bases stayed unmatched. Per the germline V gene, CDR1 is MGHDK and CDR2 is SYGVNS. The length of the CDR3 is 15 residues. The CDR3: CASSPGSGAYNEQFF. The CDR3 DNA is TGTGCCAGCAGTCCTGGGAGCGGGGCCTACAATGAGCAGTTCTTC.